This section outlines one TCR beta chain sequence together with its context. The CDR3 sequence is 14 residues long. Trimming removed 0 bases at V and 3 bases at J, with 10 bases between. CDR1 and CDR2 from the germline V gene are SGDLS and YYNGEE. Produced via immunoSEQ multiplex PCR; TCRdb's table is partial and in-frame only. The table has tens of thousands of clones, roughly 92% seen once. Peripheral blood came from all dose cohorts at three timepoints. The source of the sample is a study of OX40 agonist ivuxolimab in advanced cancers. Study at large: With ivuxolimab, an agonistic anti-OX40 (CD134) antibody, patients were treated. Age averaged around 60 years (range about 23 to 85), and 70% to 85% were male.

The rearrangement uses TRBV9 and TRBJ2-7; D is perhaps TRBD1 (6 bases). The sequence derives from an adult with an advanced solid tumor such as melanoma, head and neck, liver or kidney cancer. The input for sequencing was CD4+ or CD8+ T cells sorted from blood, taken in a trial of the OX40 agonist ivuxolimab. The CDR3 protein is CASSVGSQGYEQYF. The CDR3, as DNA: TGTGCCAGCAGCGTAGGGTCACAGGGCTACGAGCAGTACTTC.